This TCR beta chain was sequenced for a study of Graves' ophthalmopathy and Graves' hyperthyroidism. Study outcomes and limitations: The blood repertoire also included most expanded thyroid clonotypes above 0.001 frequency.

Researchers took RNA transcripts and amplified TCR beta CDR3 regions from them. First-round RT-PCR used HTBI primers; second-round multiplex PCR followed. Each CDR3 protein gets one entry after TCRdb re-called the multiplex PCR reads with MiXCR. Of 650,000 to 800,000 distinct CDR3 sequences listed, over 40% are singletons. Clinical symptoms, serum thyroxine, TRAb, thyroid ultrasound and orbital computed tomography determined diagnosis. In the case of this clonotype: Its antigen is unknown. A much bigger clone sits one base away, suggesting this may be a read error.

CDR3 length: 15 amino acids. The V gene is TRBV12-3 or TRBV12-4, the J gene TRBJ1-5, with a weak D call TRBD1 (5 bases). This TCR was sampled from an adult man with Graves' ophthalmopathy. Sequenced: peripheral blood. Here the CDR3 reads CAGSTQGFSNQPQHF. The DNA for the CDR3 is TGTGCCGGCAGTACTCAGGGTTTCAGCAATCAGCCCCAGCATTTT.